A single sample is the source of the 3 T cell receptor beta chains below, sequenced in a study of lung T cells in sarcoidosis with Löfgren's syndrome. TCRdb redid the calling of the reads with MiXCR, one entry per CDR3 protein. This sample yields 15,000 to 25,000 distinct CDR3 sequences, of which around 23% are seen a single time; 0.65% to 0.9% belongs to the top ten. Sequenced sample: CD4+ T cells from bronchoalveolar lavage. Receptors were obtained from a human donor with sarcoidosis (Löfgren's syndrome or another form), or a control subject (not recorded which).

The genes are TRBV7-9 and TRBJ2-7, with 12 bases identical to TRBD2. With 3 bases clipped from V and 0 bases from J, the junction kept 0 bases outside the gene matches. In germline, CDR1 is SEHNR, CDR2 FQNEAQ (reference sequence). The length of the CDR3 is 15 residues. CDR3 region: CASSLTSGGSYEQYF. CDR3 coding DNA: TGTGCCAGCAGCTTGACTAGCGGGGGCTCCTACGAGCAGTACTTC. The full variable domain, in which reference TRBV7-9 and TRBJ2-7 provide the parts outside the CDR3, is DTGVSQNPRHKITKRGQNVTFRCDPISEHNRLYWYRQTLGQGPEFLTYFQNEAQLEKSRLLSDRFSAERPKGSFSTLEIQRTEQGDSAMYLCASSLTSGGSYEQYFGPGTRLTVT.

Within the sample, this clonotype is medium-sized. The J gene is TRBJ1-2, the V gene TRBV20-1; TRBD1 is a possible D gene (5 bases). Between the trimmed V and J ends, which lost 0 bases and 4 bases, there was a span of 9 bases. This CDR3 region has 13 residues. Per the germline V gene, CDR1 is DFQATT and CDR2 is SNEGSKA (reference sequence). The DNA of the CDR3 is TGCAGTGCTAGAGATCCAGGGAGCTATGGCTACACCTTC. This encodes CSARDPGSYGYTF.

A remark on this clonotype: A read error is possible here, since a much larger clone lies one base away. The chain employs TRBV5-1 and TRBJ2-2; D gene ambiguous. Looked up from germline, CDR1 is SGHRS and CDR2 is YFSETQ. V dropped 5 bases and J dropped 5 bases, with 13 bases sitting between them. The CDR3 is made up of 14 amino acids. The CDR3 loop reads CASRLIQGTGELFF. CDR3 nucleotide sequence: TGCGCCAGCAGGCTAATCCAAGGAACCGGGGAGCTGTTTTTT.